Here is one TCR beta chain with its context. Its antigen is still unknown. This sample stems from a study of T cells in localized non-small cell lung cancer. Notes on the study in general: Blood T cell density predicted longer survival; adjacent-lung clonality, shorter. Paired adjacent lung recovered a median approximately 57 of the top 100 tumor clones. Uninvolved adjacent lung had the highest recorded T cell clonality, with tumor below it. The study sequenced only one region of the tumor. As a result, intratumor heterogeneity could not be excluded and remains possible.

V lost 6 bases and J lost 2, with 12 bases in between. The CDR3 sequence is 14 residues long. Germline CDR1 LNHDA, CDR2 SQIVND (reference sequence). Method: immunoSEQ multiplex PCR; TCRdb's copy keeps in-frame clones and lacks some. The sample gives 3,000 to 4,500 clones, about 31% of which show up once; about a fifth is in the top ten. Source: lung tumor tissue, taken before any cancer treatment. The V gene is TRBV19, the J gene TRBJ2-3; weak D call: TRBD2 (5 bases). This TCR came from a male donor older than 55 with stage III lung adenocarcinoma. The CDR3 sequence is CASRQDLATDTQYF. CDR3 nucleotides: TGTGCCAGTAGGCAGGACCTAGCCACAGATACGCAGTATTTT.